This TCR beta chain was captured by sequencing in a study of blood T cells in healthy people across ages. Whole-study findings and limits: CMV status of donors was unknown, possibly confounding expanded clonotype changes.

In the case of this clonotype: Its antigen is still unknown.

A sample-barcoded 5' primer and a J-beta primer mix were used in a second PCR of roughly 6 to 12 cycles. Each CDR3 protein is one row after TCRdb ran MiXCR on the 5' RACE reads. The table includes about 970,000 distinct CDR3 sequences, roughly 50% detected once. The germline gives CDR1 SGHRS, CDR2 YFSETQ. The CDR3 sequence is 16 residues long. Trimming took off 0 bases at V and 3 bases at J, with 15 bases between the two ends. This receptor was identified in a woman aged 60 to 75 in good health. V usage is TRBV5-1 and J usage is TRBJ2-5; TRBD2 is a possible D gene (6 bases). The sequencing sample was made of blood. In nucleotides, the CDR3 is TGCGCCAGCAGCTTGGCGGGAGCCTATCCGAAAGAGACCCAGTACTTC. Translated, it gives CASSLAGAYPKETQYF.